Included here is one T cell receptor (beta chain) sequence, with context. This clone's antigen is unknown. No base quality values were provided; no much bigger clone lies one nucleotide off. TCRbeta CDR3 regions were amplified from genomic DNA using the immunoSEQ Assay, a bias-controlled multiplex PCR. Per the original workflow: Nucleated cell counts per sample were estimated from amplification of reference gene primers within the assay. To quantify the absolute abundance of each unique TCRbeta CDR3 rearrangement, sequence reads were collapsed and filtered. For each sample, productive Simpson clonality was calculated by taking the square root of Simpson's diversity index across productive rearrangements. TCRdb limited this immuneACCESS table to in-frame rearrangements with V and J called. A share of clones is missing; checked studies link under half to unresolved V genes, and the rest is unexplained. V, J and clone size are those of that table, while D and trimming were read from the DNA. This sample holds 85,000 to 120,000 clones; more than 90% were observed only once. Together, the top ten hold 1.9% of the sample.

V and J lose 1 base and 8 bases, and a span of 11 bases separates them. Counted from cysteine to phenylalanine, this CDR3 has 13 amino acids. The retained sequence is limited to the CDR3, 39 bases, with the frame set at the first base. The germline V gene specifies SGHAT as CDR1 and FQNNGV as CDR2. This specimen comes from a study of blood T cell repertoires in COVID-19 (dated by TCRdb to 2018 to 2021). Looking at the study overall: Samples covering the acute and convalescent phases of COVID-19 were provided by collaborators in the United States, Italy and Spain. The material from the prospective study consisted of cDNA or gDNA derived from T cells, B-cell-depleted T cells, or PBMCs. The dataset comprised deeply sampled blood TCRbeta repertoires from subjects exposed to, actively infected with, or recovered from COVID-19. The repertoires were released in a freely available public database intended as a resource for research on the immune response to SARS-CoV-2. Samples came from the ongoing ImmuneRACE study (first 160 participants) plus 1,254 subjects from 6 global collaborators. A de-identified subject ID, COVID-19 status, age in years and sex were almost always included in the sample metadata. Where available, HLA class I and class II types were taken from metadata supplied by the sample provider and were not determined by assay-based typing. Study-level results and caveats: The quantity of clinical and demographic metadata differed by source and by participant and was supplied without curation.

One collaborating source in Seattle enrolled patients during active infection and followed them longitudinally through the course of disease. The collaborating institutions used their own protocols to collect whole blood in K2EDTA tubes. Collaborator samples were shipped for TCRbeta analysis as frozen whole blood, isolated PBMCs, or DNA extracted from either sample type. Specimen: peripheral blood. The receptor chain draws on TRBV11-2 and TRBJ1-1, with no reliable assignment of the D segment. This sequence was found in a woman aged 45-65 years with COVID-19, enrolled during active disease. The CDR3 protein is CASSLVMAREAFF. The nucleotides are TGTGCCAGCAGCTTAGTCATGGCCAGGGAAGCTTTCTTT.